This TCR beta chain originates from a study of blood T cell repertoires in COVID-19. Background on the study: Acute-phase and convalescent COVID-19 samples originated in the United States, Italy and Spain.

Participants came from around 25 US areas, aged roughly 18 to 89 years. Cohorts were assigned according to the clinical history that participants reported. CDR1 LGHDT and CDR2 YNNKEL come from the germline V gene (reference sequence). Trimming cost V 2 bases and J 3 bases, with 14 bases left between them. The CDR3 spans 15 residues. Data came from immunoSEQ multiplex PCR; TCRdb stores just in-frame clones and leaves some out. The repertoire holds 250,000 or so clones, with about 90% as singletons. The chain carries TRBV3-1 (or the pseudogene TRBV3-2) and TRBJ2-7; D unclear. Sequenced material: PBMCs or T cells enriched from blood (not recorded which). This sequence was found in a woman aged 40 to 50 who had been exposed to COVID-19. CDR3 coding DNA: TGTGCCAGCAGCCAAACGCCGACGGCTAGCTACGAGCAGTACTTC. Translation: CASSQTPTASYEQYF.